This T cell receptor (beta chain) was recovered during a study of cytomegalovirus exposure and HLA in healthy donors. Libraries were prepared by immunoSEQ multiplex PCR; TCRdb keeps only in-frame clonotypes and omits some of them. The table includes about 74,000 clones, approximately 95% detected once. V shed 1 base, J shed 2 bases, and the junction held 5 bases outside the gene matches. There are 17 residues in the CDR3. CDR1 and CDR2 (germline): MNHNS, SASEGT. In this sample, this clone turned up once. Sequencing was done on a sample of PBMCs. The rearrangement links TRBV6-1 to TRBJ2-7; 13 bases agree with TRBD2. This clonotype was sampled from a man younger than 35 in good health and CMV-seropositive. The CDR3 coding sequence is TGTGCCAGCAGTGAAGGGACTAGCGGGAGTGTCGCCTACGAGCAGTACTTC. As protein: CASSEGTSGSVAYEQYF.